This T cell receptor (beta chain) was observed in a study of T cell responses to AZD1222 COVID-19 vaccine. General study points: Spike-specific TCR breadth and depth both grew after two AZD1222 doses. Clonal diversity was possibly underestimated; the donors were predominantly white British and more often female. Of spike-specific TCRs, nearly half reportedly target regions left unmutated in variants.

Clones were sequenced by immunoSEQ multiplex PCR, and TCRdb holds only the in-frame ones, with some missing. The table includes some 170,000 clones, around 94% detected once. On this clone itself: Its antigen is unknown.

The source was peripheral blood, collected on day 0 of AZD1222 vaccination. The sequence was collected from an adult in good health.

The CDR3 reads CATSRDKVRLENTGELFF. DNA of the CDR3: TGTGCCACCAGCAGAGATAAAGTGCGACTAGAGAACACCGGGGAGCTGTTTTTT. The V call is TRBV15, the J call TRBJ2-2; a weak D match, TRBD2 (6 bases). V dropped 0 bases and J dropped 1 base, with 15 bases sitting between them. Germline V lookup: CDR1 LNHNV, CDR2 YYDKDF (reference sequence). CDR3 length: 18 residues. The whole variable domain, remainder taken from reference TRBV15 and TRBJ2-2, is DAMVIQNPRYQVTQFGKPVTLSCSQTLNHNVMYWYQQKSSQAPKLLFHYYDKDFNNEADTPDNFQSRRPNTSFCFLDIRSPGLGDTAMYLCATSRDKVRLENTGELFFGEGSRLTVL.